Listed below are T cell receptor beta chains from one sample, sequenced in a study of T cell repertoires in cytomegalovirus infection. TCRdb analysed the reads with MiXCR anew, one entry per CDR3 protein. In the table there are about 190,000 distinct CDR3 sequences, over 25% of which are singletons. Sequenced sample: PBMCs. The receptors were sampled from a human donor in good health (CMV status not recorded). Some clones in this sample may be carry-over from other donors' samples. Each CDR3 is given with its conserved first and last residue. The order of the fields is CDR3 protein, CDR3 DNA, V gene, J gene, clone size, D gene. D genes are given only for firm matches. The size of a clone is reported for some rows only, either as once, few or many, or as a class for expanded clones.

CDR3: CASSHPGQASYEQYF; DNA: TGTGCCAGTAGTCACCCGGGACAGGCCTCCTACGAGCAGTACTTC; V: TRBV19; J: TRBJ2-7; size: .; D: TRBD1
CDR3: CASTSGIYGYTF; DNA: TGTGCCAGCACCTCAGGGATCTATGGCTACACCTTC; V: TRBV9; J: TRBJ1-2; size: .; D: .
CDR3: CASSFQERYEQYF; DNA: TGTGCCAGCAGCTTTCAGGAAAGGTACGAGCAGTACTTC; V: TRBV5-5; J: TRBJ2-7; size: .; D: .
CDR3: CAIGTSGVQETQYF; DNA: TGTGCCATCGGGACTAGCGGGGTCCAAGAGACCCAGTACTTC; V: TRBV10-3; J: TRBJ2-5; size: few; D: TRBD2
CDR3: CASSLKQGQYTEAFF; DNA: TGTGCCAGCAGCTTGAAACAGGGGCAGTACACTGAAGCTTTCTTT; V: TRBV5-4; J: TRBJ1-1; size: .; D: TRBD1
CDR3: CASSYSEGAKGYTF; DNA: TGTGCCAGCAGTTACTCGGAGGGCGCAAAGGGCTACACCTTC; V: TRBV6-5; J: TRBJ1-2; size: .; D: .
CDR3: CASFPQPGVVSGYTF; DNA: TGTGCCAGCTTTCCACAGCCAGGGGTCGTAAGCGGCTACACCTTC; V: TRBV7-2; J: TRBJ1-2; size: many; D: .
CDR3: CASSSRLAGGNEQYF; DNA: TGTGCCAGCAGTTCCCGACTAGCGGGGGGGAACGAGCAGTACTTC; V: TRBV6-5; J: TRBJ2-7; size: .; D: TRBD2
CDR3: CASRIGGGASQETQYF; DNA: TGTGCCAGCAGAATAGGGGGCGGTGCATCTCAAGAGACCCAGTACTTC; V: TRBV7-8; J: TRBJ2-5; size: many; D: TRBD1
CDR3: CASSLAGDYEQYF; DNA: TGTGCCAGCAGTTTAGCGGGCGATTACGAGCAGTACTTC; V: TRBV12-3/TRBV12-4; J: TRBJ2-7; size: many; D: .
CDR3: CASSSQGENTEAFF; DNA: TGTGCCAGCAGCTCTCAGGGGGAAAACACTGAAGCTTTCTTT; V: TRBV7-2; J: TRBJ1-1; size: many; D: TRBD1
CDR3: CASRNGGRTEAFF; DNA: TGTGCCAGCAGGAATGGGGGCCGAACTGAAGCTTTCTTT; V: TRBV12-3/TRBV12-4; J: TRBJ1-1; size: .; D: .
CDR3: CAWGTGTTEAFF; DNA: TGTGCCTGGGGAACAGGGACCACTGAAGCTTTCTTT; V: TRBV30; J: TRBJ1-1; size: .; D: .
CDR3: CASKDRAGQPQHF; DNA: TGTGCCAGTAAAGACAGGGCCGGGCAGCCCCAGCATTTT; V: TRBV19; J: TRBJ1-5; size: .; D: TRBD1
CDR3: CASRMDSNTEAFF; DNA: TGTGCCAGCAGGATGGACAGTAACACTGAAGCTTTCTTT; V: TRBV6-5; J: TRBJ1-1; size: few; D: .
CDR3: CASSGRGNTDTQYF; DNA: TGTGCCAGCAGTGGGAGGGGCAACACAGATACGCAGTATTTT; V: TRBV2; J: TRBJ2-3; size: .; D: .
CDR3: CASSLYISGANVLTF; DNA: TGTGCCAGCAGCCTTTACATCTCTGGGGCCAACGTCCTGACTTTC; V: TRBV6-1; J: TRBJ2-6; size: few; D: .
CDR3: CSARGQGVHEQYF; DNA: TGCAGTGCTAGAGGACAGGGGGTCCACGAGCAGTACTTC; V: TRBV20-1; J: TRBJ2-7; size: few; D: TRBD1
CDR3: CASSYSTSGGWYNEQFF; DNA: TGTGCCAGCAGTTACTCTACTAGCGGGGGGTGGTACAATGAGCAGTTCTTC; V: TRBV6-6; J: TRBJ2-1; size: .; D: TRBD2
CDR3: CASSKDRATEAFF; DNA: TGTGCCAGTAGTAAGGACAGGGCCACTGAAGCTTTCTTT; V: TRBV19; J: TRBJ1-1; size: .; D: TRBD1
CDR3: CASSYSTMGFGQPQHF; DNA: TGTGCCAGCAGTTACTCGACCATGGGATTTGGTCAGCCCCAGCATTTT; V: TRBV6-2/TRBV6-3; J: TRBJ1-5; size: .; D: .
CDR3: CASSLGQGVDIQYF; DNA: TGTGCCAGCAGTTTAGGCCAGGGGGTCGACATTCAGTACTTC; V: TRBV12-3/TRBV12-4; J: TRBJ2-4; size: .; D: TRBD1
CDR3: CASRSRASREETQYF; DNA: TGCGCCAGCAGGAGCCGGGCAAGTAGGGAAGAGACCCAGTACTTC; V: TRBV5-1; J: TRBJ2-5; size: .; D: .
CDR3: CASTPPPLEPHSSYNEQFF; DNA: TGTGCCAGCACCCCACCCCCCTTAGAACCTCATAGCTCCTACAATGAGCAGTTCTTC; V: TRBV2; J: TRBJ2-1; size: .; D: .
CDR3: CASSPPPGQRGGWEQYF; DNA: TGTGCCAGCAGCCCACCCCCGGGCCAGCGGGGGGGATGGGAGCAGTACTTC; V: TRBV7-2; J: TRBJ2-7; size: many; D: TRBD2
CDR3: CATSDLDEETQYF; DNA: TGTGCCACCAGTGACCTAGACGAGGAGACCCAGTACTTC; V: TRBV24-1; J: TRBJ2-5; size: .; D: .
CDR3: CASSLATGGWTEAFF; DNA: TGTGCCAGCAGCTTAGCGACAGGGGGCTGGACTGAAGCTTTCTTT; V: TRBV7-2; J: TRBJ1-1; size: .; D: TRBD1
CDR3: CSASNSPGYEQYF; DNA: TGCAGTGCTAGTAATTCCCCTGGGTACGAGCAGTACTTC; V: TRBV20-1; J: TRBJ2-7; size: .; D: .
CDR3: CASSYWGDTISYNEQFF; DNA: TGTGCCAGCAGTTACTGGGGGGACACAATCTCCTACAATGAGCAGTTCTTC; V: TRBV6-6; J: TRBJ2-1; size: few; D: .
CDR3: CSAYWSGANVLTF; DNA: TGCAGCGCCTACTGGTCTGGGGCCAACGTCCTGACTTTC; V: TRBV29-1; J: TRBJ2-6; size: .; D: .
CDR3: CASSLGHPYEQYF; DNA: TGTGCCAGCAGCTTAGGGCACCCCTACGAGCAGTACTTC; V: TRBV7-2; J: TRBJ2-7; size: few; D: .
CDR3: CASSFRAPSNTGELFF; DNA: TGTGCCAGCAGCTTTCGGGCACCCTCGAACACCGGGGAGCTGTTTTTT; V: TRBV7-8; J: TRBJ2-2; size: many; D: .